A selection of T cell receptor beta chains follows, all from one sample in a study of blood T cell repertoires in COVID-19. Sequencing used immunoSEQ multiplex PCR; TCRdb keeps in-frame clones, though not all of them. The sample has 350,000 or so clones, nearly 90% seen once. Sequenced: peripheral blood. These receptor sequences come from a man aged 18 to 30 with active or convalescent COVID-19. CDR3s include the opening cysteine and the closing phenylalanine or tryptophan. Each record gives: V gene, J gene, CDR3 protein.

TRBV25-1	TRBJ1-1	CASSDSSREAFF
TRBV9	TRBJ2-7	CASSVAPGGPGEQYF
TRBV6-6	TRBJ1-1	CASSYPAEGTEAFF
TRBV7-2	TRBJ1-1	CASSSRAGLGTEAFF
TRBV6-5	TRBJ2-2	CASSRDRGTGELFF
TRBV4-1	TRBJ2-1	CASSQPTGKYNEQFF
TRBV5-6	TRBJ2-2	CASRGFGGTGELFF
TRBV28	TRBJ1-5	CASSVRPQHF
TRBV6-5	TRBJ1-2	CASSLREGLNGYTF
TRBV6-2/TRBV6-3	TRBJ1-1	CASSYGGVQTPEAFF
TRBV6-2/TRBV6-3	TRBJ2-1	CASSQRGALVSEQFF
TRBV4-1	TRBJ2-2	CASSQVDRGPTGELFF
TRBV10-3	TRBJ2-3	CATGLAADTQYF
TRBV6-6	TRBJ2-3	CASSPTGSSTDTQYF
TRBV24-1	TRBJ2-5	CATSDPAGPMTQYF
TRBV4-2	TRBJ1-1	CASRDQASVGTEAFF
TRBV29-1	TRBJ2-2	CSVEWSTGELFF
TRBV5-6	TRBJ1-2	CASSGIAGTPPNYGYTF
TRBV6-5	TRBJ2-6	CASKGGLSGANVLTF
TRBV4-2	TRBJ2-7	CASSQDSAGGGTYEQYF
TRBV12-3/TRBV12-4	TRBJ1-5	CASSAGSYQPQHF
TRBV28	TRBJ2-3	CASSPRTPIYGTDTQYF